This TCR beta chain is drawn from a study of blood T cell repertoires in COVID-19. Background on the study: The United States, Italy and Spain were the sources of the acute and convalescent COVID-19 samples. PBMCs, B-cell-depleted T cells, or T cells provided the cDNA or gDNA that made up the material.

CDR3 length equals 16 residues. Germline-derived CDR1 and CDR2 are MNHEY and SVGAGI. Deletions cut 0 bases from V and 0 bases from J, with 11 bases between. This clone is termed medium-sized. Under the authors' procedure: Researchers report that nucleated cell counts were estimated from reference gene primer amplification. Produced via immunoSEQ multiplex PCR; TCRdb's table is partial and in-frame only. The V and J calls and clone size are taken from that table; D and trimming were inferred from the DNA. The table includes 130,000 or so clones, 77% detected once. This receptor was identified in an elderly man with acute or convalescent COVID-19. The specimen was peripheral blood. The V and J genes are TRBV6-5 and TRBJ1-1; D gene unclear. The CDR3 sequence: CASSYSSTEMNTEAFF. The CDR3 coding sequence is TGTGCCAGCAGTTACTCTTCCACCGAGATGAACACTGAAGCTTTCTTT.